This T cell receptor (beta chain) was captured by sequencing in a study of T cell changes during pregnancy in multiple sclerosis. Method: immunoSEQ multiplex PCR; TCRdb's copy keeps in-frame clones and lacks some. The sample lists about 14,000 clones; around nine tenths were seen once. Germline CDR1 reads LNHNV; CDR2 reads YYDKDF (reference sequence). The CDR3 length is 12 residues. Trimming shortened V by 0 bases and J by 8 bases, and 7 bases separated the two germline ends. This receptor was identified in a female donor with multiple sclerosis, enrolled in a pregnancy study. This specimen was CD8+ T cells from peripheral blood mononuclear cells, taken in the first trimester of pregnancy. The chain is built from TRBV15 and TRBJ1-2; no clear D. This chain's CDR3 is CATSRDFEGYTF. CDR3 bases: TGTGCCACCAGCAGAGATTTCGAGGGCTACACCTTC.